The 26 T cell receptor beta chains in this list originate from one sample, sequenced in a study of regulatory T cells in long-lasting Graves disease listed by TCRdb under 2021. Receptor libraries were prepared by multiplex PCR. Instrument on record: Illumina HiSeq 4000. To build TCR beta libraries, CDR3 regions were amplified by Arm-PCR using iRepertoire HTBI primers. The raw public data were reprocessed by TCRdb itself: fastp quality trimming at Q25, MiXCR clonotype calling, in-frame beta chains only. For every CDR3 protein sequence, its rows merge into one entry that carries the most common genes and DNA. Here the sample has 400,000 to 450,000 distinct CDR3 sequences; roughly 15% occur a single time. The ten largest clones take up around 10% of the sample. What this sample's time point label stands for: newly diagnosed GD, antithyroid drugs for less than 3 months. For both TCR sequencing and RNA sequencing, RNA was extracted from PBMCs in TRIzol.

These sequences were also reported in another study, on T cells in Graves' hyperthyroidism and ophthalmopathy.

The specimen was peripheral blood mononuclear cells (PBMCs), collected at new diagnosis, from a patient treated with antithyroid drugs. These receptors were obtained from a woman aged 25-40 years with Graves disease. Donor details come from another sample of the same person, matched by shared clones.

There are many counts of this clonotype. This chain links TRBV14 with TRBJ2-7; 7 positions agree with TRBD2. V gave up 2 bases and J gave up 3 bases; unmatched junction bases: 7. Germline values: CDR1 SGHDN, CDR2 FVKESK. This CDR3 comprises 15 residues. The CDR3 coding sequence is TGTGCCAGCAGCCAATGGGCGGGAGAGGGCTACGAGCAGTACTTC. Its translation is CASSQWAGEGYEQYF.

Of note for this clonotype: A single base separates this from a much larger clone, so it may be a read error. The CDR3 DNA follows: TGTGCCGGCAGCTTACCCCCGGGCGAGCAGTACTTC. Translated, it gives CAGSLPPGEQYF. The chain is built from TRBV7-3 and TRBJ2-7; no definite D call. The length of the CDR3 is 12 residues. Germline V lookup: CDR1 SGHTA, CDR2 FQGTGA.

The chain combines TRBV27 with TRBJ1-6, with a weak D call TRBD1 (5 bases). Germline V gene data show CDR1 as MNHEY and CDR2 as SMNVEV (reference sequence). Trimming removed 6 bases from V and 7 bases from J, with 13 bases in between. The CDR3 has 14 residues. CDR3 sequence reads: CASSPGLANSPLHF. The CDR3 DNA reads as TGTGCCAGCAGCCCAGGGCTGGCGAATTCACCCCTCCACTTT.

The chain uses TRBV25-1 and TRBJ2-1, with 9 nucleotides matching TRBD1. This CDR3 contains 15 residues. J lost 6 bases, V lost 2 bases, and 5 bases had no gene match. In germline, CDR1 is MGHDK, CDR2 SYGVNS. In DNA, the CDR3 is TGTGCCAGCAGTGAAGCCGGGACAGGGTTCAATGAGCAGTTCTTC. Its translation is CASSEAGTGFNEQFF.

This clonotype has ten or more counts. The chain has TRBV10-3 and TRBJ2-7, with D unclear. With 0 bases removed from V and 0 bases from J, the gap between germline ends came to 6 bases. This CDR3 region has 14 residues. Per germline, CDR1 ENHRY and CDR2 SYGVKD. CDR3 in DNA: TGTGCCATCAGTGAGTCGCAGAGCTCCTACGAGCAGTACTTC. It yields the protein CAISESQSSYEQYF.

This clonotype was picked up many times. This chain joins TRBV20-1 and TRBJ1-1; tentative D call: TRBD1 (5 bases). The germline V gene has CDR1 DFQATT and CDR2 SNEGSKA (reference sequence). This CDR3 contains 14 residues. V was cut by 3 bases and J by 5 bases, with 16 bases left in between. The CDR3 here is CSASASGSNTEAFF. In DNA form, the CDR3 reads TGCAGTGCTAGCGCCTCAGGGTCGAATACTGAAGCTTTCTTT.

This clonotype has a count of ten or more. The chain joins TRBV5-5 to TRBJ1-2; D is ambiguous. CDR1 and CDR2 from the germline V gene are SGHKS and YYEKEE (reference sequence). The germline V and J ends were trimmed by 1 base and 8 bases, with 9 bases remaining between them. This CDR3 is built from 12 residues. The CDR3 region is CASSLRAGGYTF. CDR3 nucleotides: TGTGCCAGCAGCTTGCGGGCGGGAGGCTACACCTTC.

This chain connects TRBV5-1 to TRBJ1-2; D gene unclear. Germline CDR1 reads SGHRS; CDR2 reads YFSETQ. The CDR3 has 13 residues. Trimming cost V 0 bases and J 8 bases, with 11 bases left between them. The CDR3 is CASSLGPGEGYTF. In DNA, the CDR3 is TGCGCCAGCAGCTTGGGGCCCGGAGAGGGCTACACCTTC.

In this sample, this clonotype turned up many times. The CDR3 DNA is TGTGCCATACAAGGGACAGGGGTCTACGAGCAGTACTTC. Protein product: CAIQGTGVYEQYF. The chain combines TRBV10-3 with TRBJ2-7; TRBD1 matches at 10 bases. From germline, CDR1 is ENHRY and CDR2 SYGVKD. This CDR3 has 13 amino acids. Trimming took 9 bases from V and 3 from J; bases not matched to a gene: 5.

This chain uses TRBV4-1 with TRBJ1-5, with D perhaps TRBD1 (5 bases). In germline, CDR1 is MGHRA, CDR2 YSYEKL. V lost 0 bases and J lost 6, with 15 bases in between. The CDR3 extends over 16 amino acids. CDR3 region: CASSQEIRQNFQPQHF. The CDR3, as DNA: TGCGCCAGCAGCCAAGAGATAAGACAGAATTTTCAGCCCCAGCATTTT.

This clonotype was recorded many times. The rearrangement links TRBV12-3 or TRBV12-4 to TRBJ1-3; D is unclear. V shed 5 bases and J shed 0 bases, with 11 bases lying between them. This CDR3 has 15 residues. The CDR3 is CASSHSGLSGNTIYF. DNA for the CDR3: TGTGCCAGCAGTCACAGTGGACTCTCTGGAAACACCATATATTTT.

This CDR3 reads CASSQYIGQGNTEAFF. CDR3 DNA: TGTGCCAGCAGCCAGTACATCGGACAGGGGAACACTGAAGCTTTCTTT. V usage is TRBV14 and J usage is TRBJ1-1; TRBD1 agrees at 8 bases. CDR3 size: 16 residues. V gave up 3 bases and J gave up 1 base; unmatched junction bases: 7. The germline gives CDR1 SGHDN, CDR2 FVKESK.

This clonotype was observed at least ten times. The rearrangement uses TRBV6-5 and TRBJ2-7; TRBD2 might be the D (5 bases). CDR3 length equals 14 residues. Germline V gives CDR1 MNHEY, CDR2 SVGAGI. V lost 4 bases and J 0 bases, leaving 10 bases between the germline ends. The CDR3 reads CASSFSVISYEQYF. The DNA for the CDR3 is TGTGCCAGCAGTTTTAGCGTGATCTCCTACGAGCAGTACTTC.

There are a few counts of this clonotype. The chain has TRBV10-3 and TRBJ2-5, with a possible D match to TRBD1 (5 bases). The CDR3 sequence is 14 residues long. The V end lost 6 bases, the J end lost 5 bases, and 16 bases lay between the germline ends. Looked up from germline, CDR1 is ENHRY and CDR2 is SYGVKD. The CDR3 DNA reads as TGTGCCATCAGAAGCGTTGGGGCCGGGGAGACCCAGTACTTC. Protein: CAIRSVGAGETQYF.

This clonotype was found a few times. CDR3 sequence (DNA): TGTGCCAGCAGTTATCTCCGGACTAGCGGGAGCAATGAGCAGTTCTTC. Translated: CASSYLRTSGSNEQFF. The chain is built from TRBV6-9 and TRBJ2-1; 13 bases align to TRBD2. Germline CDR1 reads MNHGY; CDR2 reads SVAAGI. CDR3 length: 16 residues. V trimming: 2 bases; J trimming: 6 bases; junction bases outside the gene matches: 4.

This clonotype was recorded at least ten times. The gene calls are TRBV20-1 and TRBJ2-3; 8 nucleotides agree with TRBD2. The CDR3 length is 17 residues. CDR1 is DFQATT, CDR2 SNEGSKA, per germline (reference sequence). The V and J ends lost 0 bases and 2 bases, in that order; junction bases with no gene match: 10. The CDR3 spells CSARDFLAGSLTDTQYF. The CDR3 nucleotides are TGCAGTGCTAGAGATTTTCTAGCGGGCTCCCTCACAGATACGCAGTATTTT.

This clonotype was counted ten times or more. The chain employs TRBV27 and TRBJ1-1; the D gene is possibly TRBD1 (6 bases). V shed 3 bases and J shed 0 bases, with 14 bases lying between them. The V gene's germline CDR1 is MNHEY and CDR2 SMNVEV (reference sequence). The CDR3 has 16 residues. The CDR3 protein is CASSFSIRGLNTEAFF. CDR3 nucleotide sequence: TGTGCCAGCAGTTTCTCGATTCGGGGGCTGAACACTGAAGCTTTCTTT.

This clonotype was picked up many times. The chain carries TRBV7-9 and TRBJ2-7; D call uncertain. CDR1 and CDR2 (germline): SEHNR, FQNEAQ (reference sequence). This CDR3 is 11 amino acids long. The V end was cut by 2 bases, the J end by 5 bases, with 4 bases between. The CDR3 DNA reads TGTGCCAGCAGCTTATTGAACGAGCAGTACTTC. It specifies CASSLLNEQYF. Full variable domain (rest looked up from reference TRBV7-9 and TRBJ2-7): DTGVSQNPRHKITKRGQNVTFRCDPISEHNRLYWYRQTLGQGPEFLTYFQNEAQLEKSRLLSDRFSAERPKGSFSTLEIQRTEQGDSAMYLCASSLLNEQYFGPGTRLTVT.

This clonotype was picked up a small number of times. This rearrangement joins TRBV19 to TRBJ2-2; D is uncertain. Germline V lookup: CDR1 LNHDA, CDR2 SQIVND (reference sequence). The CDR3 totals 14 residues. V lost 7 bases, J lost 0 bases, and 9 bases lay in between. In DNA form, the CDR3 reads TGTGCCAGTAAATCCCGGACGAACACCGGGGAGCTGTTTTTT. It encodes CASKSRTNTGELFF.

This clonotype was detected many times. The V call is TRBV6-5, the J call TRBJ2-7; 11 nucleotides line up with TRBD1. V trimming: 4 bases; J trimming: 7 bases; junction bases outside the gene matches: 6. The length of the CDR3 is 14 residues. In germline, CDR1 is MNHEY, CDR2 SVGAGI. In DNA, the CDR3 is TGTGCCAGCAGTTTTGGACAGGGGGCTGAAGAGCAGTACTTC. This translates into CASSFGQGAEEQYF.

The table lists this clonotype with a few counts. This chain links TRBV20-1 with TRBJ2-7; 7 nucleotides line up with TRBD2. CDR1 and CDR2 from the germline V gene are DFQATT and SNEGSKA (reference sequence). J gave up 1 base and V 6 bases, and 9 bases lay outside the gene matches. This CDR3 is 14 amino acids long. The CDR3 protein is CSAWGGVSSYEQYF. The CDR3 DNA reads as TGCAGTGCGTGGGGGGGGGTCTCGTCCTACGAGCAGTACTTC.

This clonotype was seen repeatedly, ten times or more. This chain joins TRBV20-1 and TRBJ1-2; D is uncertain. Trimming shortened V by 6 bases and J by 4 bases, and 15 bases separated the two germline ends. Germline V gene data show CDR1 as DFQATT and CDR2 as SNEGSKA (reference sequence). The CDR3 has 13 amino acids. DNA of the CDR3: TGCAGTGCAAGCTTCCTACCAGGCTATGGCTACACCTTC. It specifies CSASFLPGYGYTF.

The sample holds a few counts of this clonotype. This sequence joins TRBV6-2 or TRBV6-3 and TRBJ2-5; maybe TRBD2 (6 bases). Trimming pared 5 bases from V and 0 bases from J, leaving 13 bases between. Germline-derived CDR1 and CDR2 are MNHEY and SVGEGT. The CDR3 has 15 amino acids. CDR3 sequence reads: CASSELPGDQETQYF. The CDR3 DNA reads TGTGCCAGCAGTGAACTACCGGGGGACCAAGAGACCCAGTACTTC.

The table lists this clonotype with a few counts. The V gene is TRBV9, the J gene TRBJ2-1; TRBD2 agrees at 8 bases. The V segment lost 4 bases and the J segment 7 bases; nucleotides outside the gene matches: 22. Per the germline V gene, CDR1 is SGDLS and CDR2 is YYNGEE. The CDR3 contains 19 residues. The DNA for the CDR3 is TGTGCCAGCAGCCCAGTCCAGCGGGAGTTTCTTGGTTCAAAAAATGAGCAGTTCTTC. This gives the protein CASSPVQREFLGSKNEQFF.

This clonotype has ten or more counts. V and J are TRBV28 and TRBJ1-2, with a weak D call TRBD1 (6 bases). Trimming cost V 5 bases and J 2 bases, with 18 bases left between them. The CDR3 length is 16 residues. Germline lookup yields CDR1 MDHEN and CDR2 SYDVKM. Here the CDR3 reads CASSPLGGRKNYGYTF. CDR3 sequence (DNA): TGTGCCAGCAGTCCCCTTGGGGGGCGCAAAAACTATGGCTACACCTTC.

This clonotype was recorded many times. This chain links TRBV29-1 with TRBJ1-1, with a weak D call TRBD1 (5 bases). CDR1 is SQVTM and CDR2 is ANQGSEA in the germline V gene. V lost 7 bases to trimming and J lost 0 bases, with 21 bases between them. The CDR3 contains 16 residues. The CDR3 bases are TGCAGCGCTGTTGGTTGGGTGACAGTTCTGAACACTGAAGCTTTCTTT. It encodes CSAVGWVTVLNTEAFF.